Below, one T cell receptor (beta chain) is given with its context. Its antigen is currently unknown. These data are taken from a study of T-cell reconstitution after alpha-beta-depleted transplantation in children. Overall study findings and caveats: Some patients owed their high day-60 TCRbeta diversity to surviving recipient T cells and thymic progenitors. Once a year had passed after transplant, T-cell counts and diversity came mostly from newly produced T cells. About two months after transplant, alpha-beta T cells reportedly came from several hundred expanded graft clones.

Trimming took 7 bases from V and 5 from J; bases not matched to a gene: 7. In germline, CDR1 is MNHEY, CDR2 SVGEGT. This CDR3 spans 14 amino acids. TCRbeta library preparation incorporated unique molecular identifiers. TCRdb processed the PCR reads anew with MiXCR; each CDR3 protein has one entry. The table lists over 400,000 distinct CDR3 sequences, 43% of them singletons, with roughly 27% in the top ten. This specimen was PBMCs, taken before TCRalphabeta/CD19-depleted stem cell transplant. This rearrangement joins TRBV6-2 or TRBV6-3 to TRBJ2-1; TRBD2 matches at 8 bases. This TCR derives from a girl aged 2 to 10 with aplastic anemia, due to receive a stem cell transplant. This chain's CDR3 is CASMLSGAHNEQFF. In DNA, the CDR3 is TGTGCCAGCATGCTTAGCGGGGCACACAATGAGCAGTTCTTC.